This entry features one T cell receptor beta chain sequence. The antigen remains undetermined. Tregs were sorted as CD4+CD25+CD127-/low cells. CDR1 is DFQATT, CDR2 SNEGSKA, per germline (reference sequence). Trimming stripped 5 bases from V and 4 bases from J, with 11 bases between. The CDR3 runs 12 residues. Overall study findings and caveats: The larger-cohort validation was restricted to a single TCR beta V-J rearrangement rather than whole repertoires. Tumor Tregs overlapped most with tumor, then blood, naive CD4+ cells.

Semi-nested PCR with Nested Universal Primer A followed constant-region reverse priming of full-length variable regions. TCRdb itself ran the 5' RACE reads through MiXCR, one entry per CDR3 protein. This sample has 7,000 to 9,000 distinct CDR3 sequences; roughly 51% occur once, and the top ten carry 6% to 7%. Material: Tregs sorted from a lymph node. The chain employs TRBV20-1 and TRBJ2-5; D is undetermined. The receptor was isolated from a female donor with breast cancer. This chain's CDR3 is CSARPPGETQYF. As DNA, the CDR3 is TGCAGTGCTCGTCCGCCCGGAGAGACCCAGTACTTC.